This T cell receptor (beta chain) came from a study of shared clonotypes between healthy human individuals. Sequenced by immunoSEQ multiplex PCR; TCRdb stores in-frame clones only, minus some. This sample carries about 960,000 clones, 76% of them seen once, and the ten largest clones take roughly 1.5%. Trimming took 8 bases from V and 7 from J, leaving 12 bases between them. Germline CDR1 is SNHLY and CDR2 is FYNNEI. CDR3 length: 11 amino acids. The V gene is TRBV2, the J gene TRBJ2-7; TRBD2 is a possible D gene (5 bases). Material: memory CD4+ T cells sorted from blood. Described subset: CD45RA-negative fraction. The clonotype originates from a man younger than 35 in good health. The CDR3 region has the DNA TGTGCCAGCCTGGCGGGCTATGAGCAGTACTTC. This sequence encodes CASLAGYEQYF.